This T cell receptor (beta chain) appears in the sequencing data of a study of T-cell reconstitution after alpha-beta-depleted transplantation in children. Study-wide findings and caveats: Where alpha-beta T cells came from about two months after transplant was reportedly several hundred expanded graft clones. The main origin of T-cell counts and diversity one year after transplant was newly produced T cells.

This clonotype has more than one count but fewer than ten. Its antigen is still unknown. Researchers prepared the TCRbeta library using unique molecular identifiers, the study reports. TCRdb re-analysed the PCR reads in MiXCR, keeping a single row per CDR3 protein. The repertoire holds around 670,000 distinct CDR3 sequences, with around 13% as singletons. The source material was PBMCs, sampled before TCRalphabeta/CD19-depleted stem cell transplant. The receptor was derived from a girl aged 2 to 10 with congenital amegakaryocytic thrombocytopenia, due to receive a stem cell transplant.

The DNA of the CDR3 is TGTGCCAGCAGCTACGGTGCAACTAGCACAGATACGCAGTATTTT. Its translation: CASSYGATSTDTQYF. V usage is TRBV6-5 and J usage is TRBJ2-3; no definite D call. Trimming left V 6 bases short and J 0 bases short, with 13 bases between. The germline V gene has CDR1 MNHEY and CDR2 SVGAGI. CDR3 length: 15 amino acids.